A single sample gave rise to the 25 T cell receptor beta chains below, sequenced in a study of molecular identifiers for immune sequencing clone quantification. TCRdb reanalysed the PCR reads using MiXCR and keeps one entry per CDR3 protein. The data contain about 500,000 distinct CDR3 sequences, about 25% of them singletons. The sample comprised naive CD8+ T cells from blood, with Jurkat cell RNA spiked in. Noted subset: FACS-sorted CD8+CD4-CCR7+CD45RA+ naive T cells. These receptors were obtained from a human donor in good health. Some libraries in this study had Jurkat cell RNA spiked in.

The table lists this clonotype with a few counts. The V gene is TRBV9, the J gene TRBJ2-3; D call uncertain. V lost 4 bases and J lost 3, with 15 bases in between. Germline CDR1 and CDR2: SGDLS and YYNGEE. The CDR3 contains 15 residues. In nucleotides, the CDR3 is TGTGCCAGCAGCTCACATGGAGCCGTAACAGATACGCAGTATTTT. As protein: CASSSHGAVTDTQYF.

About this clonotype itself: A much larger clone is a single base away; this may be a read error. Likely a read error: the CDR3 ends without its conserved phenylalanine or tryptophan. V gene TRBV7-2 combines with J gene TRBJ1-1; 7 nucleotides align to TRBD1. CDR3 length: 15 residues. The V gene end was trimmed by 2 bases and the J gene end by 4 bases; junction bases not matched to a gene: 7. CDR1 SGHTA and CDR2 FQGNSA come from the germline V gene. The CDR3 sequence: CASSLTSGGITEAFL. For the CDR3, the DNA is TGTGCCAGCAGCTTAACCTCAGGGGGGATCACTGAAGCTTTCCTT.

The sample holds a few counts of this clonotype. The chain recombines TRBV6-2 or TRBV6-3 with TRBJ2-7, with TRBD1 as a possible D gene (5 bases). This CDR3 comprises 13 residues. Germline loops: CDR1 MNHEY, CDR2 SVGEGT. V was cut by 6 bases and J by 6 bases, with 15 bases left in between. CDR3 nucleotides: TGTGCCAGCAGCCTTACCTGGGGCATCGAGCAGTACTTC. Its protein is CASSLTWGIEQYF.

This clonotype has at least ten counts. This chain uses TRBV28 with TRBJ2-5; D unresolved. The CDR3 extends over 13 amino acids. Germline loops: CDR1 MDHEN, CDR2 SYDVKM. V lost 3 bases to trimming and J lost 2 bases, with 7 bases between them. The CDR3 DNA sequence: TGTGCCAGCAGTTTGTCGACACAAGAGACCCAGTACTTC. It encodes CASSLSTQETQYF.

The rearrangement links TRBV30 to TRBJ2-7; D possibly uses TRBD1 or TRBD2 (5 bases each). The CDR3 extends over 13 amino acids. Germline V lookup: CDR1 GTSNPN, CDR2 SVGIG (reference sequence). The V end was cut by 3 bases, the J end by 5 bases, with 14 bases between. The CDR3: CAWRRGASHEQYF. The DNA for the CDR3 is TGTGCCTGGAGGAGAGGGGCCAGCCACGAGCAGTACTTC.

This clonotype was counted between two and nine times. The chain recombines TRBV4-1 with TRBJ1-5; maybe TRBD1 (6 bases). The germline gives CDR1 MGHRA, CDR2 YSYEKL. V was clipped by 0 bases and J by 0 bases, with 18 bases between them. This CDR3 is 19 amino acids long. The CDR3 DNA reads TGCGCCAGCAGCCAAGATATCCCCACCGACAGGAATAGCAATCAGCCCCAGCATTTT. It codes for CASSQDIPTDRNSNQPQHF.

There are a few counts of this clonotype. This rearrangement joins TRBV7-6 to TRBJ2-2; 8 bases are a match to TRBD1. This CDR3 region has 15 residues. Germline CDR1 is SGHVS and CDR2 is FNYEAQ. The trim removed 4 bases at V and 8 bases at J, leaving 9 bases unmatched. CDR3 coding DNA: TGTGCCAGCAGCTCTCCGGGACAGGAACGGGGGGAGCTGTTTTTT. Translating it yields CASSSPGQERGELFF.

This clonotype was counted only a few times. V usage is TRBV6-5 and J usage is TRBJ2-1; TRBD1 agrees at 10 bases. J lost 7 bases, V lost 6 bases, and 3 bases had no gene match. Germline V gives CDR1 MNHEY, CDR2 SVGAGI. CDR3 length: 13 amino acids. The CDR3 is CASRRTGGNEQFF. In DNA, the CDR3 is TGTGCCAGCAGGAGGACAGGGGGGAATGAGCAGTTCTTC.

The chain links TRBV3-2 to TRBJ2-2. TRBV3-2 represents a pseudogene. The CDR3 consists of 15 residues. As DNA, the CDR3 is TGTGCCAGCAGCCAAGAATATCCAAGCTCCGGGGAGCTGTTTTTT. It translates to CASSQEYPSSGELFF.

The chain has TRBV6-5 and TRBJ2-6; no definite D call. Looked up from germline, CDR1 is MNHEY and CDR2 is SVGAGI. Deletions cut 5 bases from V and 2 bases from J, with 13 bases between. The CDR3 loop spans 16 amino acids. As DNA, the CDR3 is TGTGCCAGCAGTCCCACCCTGTCCCCTGGGGCCAACGTCCTGACTTTC. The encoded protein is CASSPTLSPGANVLTF.

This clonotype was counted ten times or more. CDR3 residues: CASSVADSNIQYF. The CDR3 nucleotides read TGTGCCAGCAGCGTAGCTGACAGCAACATTCAGTACTTC. The chain joins TRBV9 to TRBJ2-4; weak D call: TRBD1 (5 bases). Germline assignment: CDR1 SGDLS and CDR2 YYNGEE. Trimming removed 0 bases from V and 7 bases from J, with 8 bases in between. The CDR3 length is 13 residues.

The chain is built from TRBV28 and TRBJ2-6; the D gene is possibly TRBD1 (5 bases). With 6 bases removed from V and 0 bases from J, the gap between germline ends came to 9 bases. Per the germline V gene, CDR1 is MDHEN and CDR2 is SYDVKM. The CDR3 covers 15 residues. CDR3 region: CASSVTDSGANVLTF. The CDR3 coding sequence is TGTGCCAGCAGCGTGACAGACTCTGGGGCCAACGTCCTGACTTTC.

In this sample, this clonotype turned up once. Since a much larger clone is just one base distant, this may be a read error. The CDR3 nucleotides are TGTGCCAGCAGCCGAGTGTGGCAGACGATGAACACTGAAGCTTTCTTT. It translates to CASSRVWQTMNTEAFF. The chain uses TRBV14 and TRBJ1-1; no definite D call. The CDR3 sequence is 16 residues long. Trimming left V 4 bases short and J 0 bases short, with 15 bases between. From germline, CDR1 is SGHDN and CDR2 FVKESK.

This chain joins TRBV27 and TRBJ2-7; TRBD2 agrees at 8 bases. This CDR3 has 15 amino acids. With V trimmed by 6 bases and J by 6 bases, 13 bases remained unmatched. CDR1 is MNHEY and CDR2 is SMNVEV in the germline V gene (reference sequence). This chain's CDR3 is CASSLGGGGTFEQYF. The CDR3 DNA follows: TGTGCCAGCAGCCTGGGAGGCGGGGGGACCTTCGAGCAGTACTTC.

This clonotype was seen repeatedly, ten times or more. CDR3 amino acids: CASSPGLELNTQYF. The CDR3 DNA follows: TGTGCCAGCAGTCCGGGACTAGAGCTTAATACGCAGTATTTT. V gene TRBV12-3 or TRBV12-4 combines with J gene TRBJ2-3, with 8 bases that match TRBD2. The CDR3 runs to 14 residues. The trim removed 5 bases at V and 7 bases at J, leaving 8 bases unmatched.

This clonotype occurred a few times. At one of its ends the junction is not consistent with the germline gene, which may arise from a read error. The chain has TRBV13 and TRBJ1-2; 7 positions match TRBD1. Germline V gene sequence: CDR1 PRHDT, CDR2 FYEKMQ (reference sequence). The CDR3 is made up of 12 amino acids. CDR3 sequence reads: CASSLSAGTVSF. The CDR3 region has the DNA TGTGCCAGCAGCTTGTCTGCCGGGACAGTATCCTTC.

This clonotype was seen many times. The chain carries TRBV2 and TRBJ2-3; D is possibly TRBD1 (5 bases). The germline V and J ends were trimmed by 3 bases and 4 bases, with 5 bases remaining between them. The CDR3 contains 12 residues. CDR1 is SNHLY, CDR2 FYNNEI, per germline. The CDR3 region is CASSEGPDTQYF. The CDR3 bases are TGTGCCAGCAGTGAGGGGCCAGATACGCAGTATTTT.

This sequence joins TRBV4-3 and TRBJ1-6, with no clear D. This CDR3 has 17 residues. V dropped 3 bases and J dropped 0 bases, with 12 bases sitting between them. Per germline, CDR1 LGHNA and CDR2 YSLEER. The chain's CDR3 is CASSQTGSASYNSPLHF. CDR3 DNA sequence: TGCGCCAGCAGCCAGACCGGGAGTGCCTCCTATAATTCACCCCTCCACTTT.

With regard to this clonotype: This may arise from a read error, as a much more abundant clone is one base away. The CDR3, as DNA: TGCGCCAGCAGCCAAGATTTGGGGGCCGGGGATACGCAGTGTTTT. Translated, it gives CASSQDLGAGDTQCF. This chain joins TRBV4-3 and TRBJ2-3; weak D call: TRBD1 (6 bases). Germline V gives CDR1 LGHNA, CDR2 YSLEER. This CDR3 is 15 amino acids long.

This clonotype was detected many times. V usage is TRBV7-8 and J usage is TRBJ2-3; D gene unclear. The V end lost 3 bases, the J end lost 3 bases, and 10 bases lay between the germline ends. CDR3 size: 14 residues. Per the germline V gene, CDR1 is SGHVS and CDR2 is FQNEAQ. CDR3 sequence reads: CASSFPVGTDTQYF. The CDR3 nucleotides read TGTGCCAGCAGCTTCCCAGTAGGGACAGATACGCAGTATTTT. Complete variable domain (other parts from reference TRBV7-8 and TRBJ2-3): GAGVSQSPRYKVAKRGQDVALRCDPISGHVSLFWYQQALGQGPEFLTYFQNEAQLDKSGLPSDRFFAERPEGSVSTLKIQRTQQEDSAVYLCASSFPVGTDTQYFGPGTRLTVL.

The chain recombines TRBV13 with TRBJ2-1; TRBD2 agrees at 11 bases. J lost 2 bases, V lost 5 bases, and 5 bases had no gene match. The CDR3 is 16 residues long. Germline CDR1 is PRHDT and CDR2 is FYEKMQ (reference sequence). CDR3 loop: CASSLTSGGPYNEQFF. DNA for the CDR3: TGTGCCAGCAGCCTAACTAGCGGGGGACCCTACAATGAGCAGTTCTTC.

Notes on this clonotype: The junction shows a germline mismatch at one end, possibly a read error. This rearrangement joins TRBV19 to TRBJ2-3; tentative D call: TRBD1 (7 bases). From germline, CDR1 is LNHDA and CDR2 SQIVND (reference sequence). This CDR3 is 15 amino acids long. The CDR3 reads CASSMFQGGADTQCF. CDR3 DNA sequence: TGTGCCAGTAGTATGTTCCAGGGGGGCGCAGATACGCAGTGTTTT.

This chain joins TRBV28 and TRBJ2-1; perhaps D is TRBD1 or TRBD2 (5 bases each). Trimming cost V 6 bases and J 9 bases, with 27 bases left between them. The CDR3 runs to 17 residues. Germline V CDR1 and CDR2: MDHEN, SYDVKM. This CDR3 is CASSRIPRDPMGSEQFF. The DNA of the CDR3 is TGTGCCAGCAGCCGAATACCCCGGGACCCCATGGGCAGTGAGCAGTTCTTC.

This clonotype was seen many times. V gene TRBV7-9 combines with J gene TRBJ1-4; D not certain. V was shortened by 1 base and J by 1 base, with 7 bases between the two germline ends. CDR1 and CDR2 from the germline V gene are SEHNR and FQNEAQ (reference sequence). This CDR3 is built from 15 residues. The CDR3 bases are TGTGCCAGCAGCTTAGAGAGAGTAACTAATGAAAAACTGTTTTTT. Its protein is CASSLERVTNEKLFF.

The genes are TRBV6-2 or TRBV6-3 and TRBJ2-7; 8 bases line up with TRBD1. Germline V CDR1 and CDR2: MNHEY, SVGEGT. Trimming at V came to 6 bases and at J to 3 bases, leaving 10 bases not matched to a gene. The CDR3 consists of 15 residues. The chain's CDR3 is CASSPRDRGGYEQYF. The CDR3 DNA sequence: TGTGCCAGCAGCCCCCGAGACAGGGGAGGCTACGAGCAGTACTTC.